The rows below give T cell receptor beta chains drawn from one sample of a study of T cell repertoires in cytomegalovirus infection. These receptors lack a known antigen. TCRdb reprocessed the reads with MiXCR, giving one entry per CDR3 protein. The repertoire includes about half a million distinct CDR3 sequences, roughly 34% of them detected once, and about 17% sits in the top ten. The sequencing here drew on cultured PBMCs, taken from culture after CMV antigen stimulation. The receptors derive from a human donor in good health (CMV status not recorded). Some clones in this sample may be carry-over from other donors' samples. CDR3s include the opening cysteine and the closing phenylalanine or tryptophan. D genes are given only for firm matches. Size is omitted from some rows. Given values are once, few, many or a class for expanded clones.

j_gene | v_gene | d_gene | abundance | CDR3aa | CDR3nt
TRBJ2-3 | TRBV7-2 | . | many | CASSRLRALRTDTQYF | TGTGCCAGCAGTCGTCTCCGTGCCCTACGAACAGATACGCAGTATTTT
TRBJ1-2 | TRBV18 | TRBD1 | few | CASSRDRALSTF | TGTGCCAGCTCACGAGACAGGGCCCTATCCACCTTC
TRBJ2-1 | TRBV12-3/TRBV12-4 | TRBD2 | few | CASPTSGEGGNEQFF | TGTGCCAGCCCAACTTCGGGGGAGGGTGGGAATGAGCAGTTCTTC
TRBJ2-6 | TRBV12-3/TRBV12-4 | . | . | CASSFSLRSGANVLTF | TGTGCCAGCAGTTTCTCCCTACGCTCTGGGGCCAACGTCCTGACTTTC
TRBJ2-1 | TRBV24-1 | . | . | CATSVGGSSYNEQFF | TGTGCCACCAGTGTTGGGGGTAGCTCCTACAATGAGCAGTTCTTC
TRBJ2-3 | TRBV11-3 | TRBD2 | . | CASSLAAGGRMTDTQYF | TGTGCCAGCAGCTTAGCGGCCGGCGGGAGGATGACAGATACGCAGTATTTT
TRBJ1-2 | TRBV11-2 | TRBD1 | . | CASSSWLGDRDQQGYTF | TGTGCCAGCAGCTCATGGCTGGGGGACAGGGATCAGCAAGGCTACACCTTC
TRBJ2-7 | TRBV28 | . | . | CASSLSERPYEQYF | TGTGCCAGCAGTTTGTCGGAGAGGCCCTACGAGCAGTACTTC
TRBJ1-1 | TRBV19 | . | few | CASSWRGTEAFF | TGTGCCAGTAGTTGGCGAGGCACTGAAGCTTTCTTT
TRBJ1-4 | TRBV7-2 | TRBD1 | many | CASSRDRLATNEKLFF | TGTGCCAGCAGCCGGGACAGACTTGCAACTAATGAAAAACTGTTTTTT
TRBJ2-1 | TRBV12-3/TRBV12-4 | . | few | CASSSSPSSYNEQFF | TGTGCCAGCAGTTCCTCACCTAGCTCCTACAATGAGCAGTTCTTC
TRBJ2-3 | TRBV20-1 | . | . | CSVYDGGSDTQYF | TGCAGTGTATACGACGGGGGATCAGATACGCAGTATTTT
TRBJ2-3 | TRBV7-9 | . | . | CASRGYRVSTDTQYF | TGTGCCAGCAGAGGGTATAGAGTCAGCACAGATACGCAGTATTTT
TRBJ1-2 | TRBV28 | . | . | CASSLAQGVYGYTF | TGTGCCAGCAGTTTAGCACAGGGTGTCTATGGCTACACCTTC
TRBJ2-7 | TRBV4-1 | TRBD1 | few | CASSQTGTGGSSYEQYF | TGCGCCAGCAGCCAAACCGGGACAGGGGGGAGCTCCTACGAGCAGTACTTC
TRBJ2-1 | TRBV6-2/TRBV6-3 | TRBD2 | few | CASSPHGLAGETNSYNEQFF | TGTGCCAGCAGTCCCCACGGGCTAGCGGGAGAAACCAACTCCTACAATGAGCAGTTCTTC
TRBJ1-1 | TRBV27 | . | . | CASSLIGGPNTEAFF | TGTGCCAGCAGTTTAATAGGGGGGCCAAACACTGAAGCTTTCTTT
TRBJ2-1 | TRBV29-1 | TRBD2 | once | CSVDGTSGRNNEQFF | TGCAGCGTTGATGGGACTAGCGGGAGGAACAATGAGCAGTTCTTC
TRBJ2-7 | TRBV2 | TRBD2 | . | CASNLAGGHEQYF | TGTGCCAGCAACCTAGCGGGAGGGCACGAGCAGTACTTC
TRBJ1-1 | TRBV4-1 | TRBD1 | few | CASSQGGQPNTEAFF | TGCGCCAGCAGCCAAGGGGGACAGCCGAACACTGAAGCTTTCTTT
TRBJ1-1 | TRBV25-1 | . | . | CASIETGEAFF | TGTGCCAGCATAGAAACAGGTGAAGCTTTCTTT
TRBJ1-1 | TRBV5-1 | TRBD1 | . | CASIGQGLNAEAFF | TGCGCCAGCATCGGACAGGGGTTGAACGCTGAAGCTTTCTTT
TRBJ2-7 | TRBV9 | . | . | CASSPRGAYEQYF | TGTGCCAGCAGCCCTAGAGGGGCCTACGAGCAGTACTTC
TRBJ1-1 | TRBV12-5 | . | . | CASGNGAMNTEAFF | TGTGCTAGTGGGAACGGGGCGATGAACACTGAAGCTTTCTTT
TRBJ2-2 | TRBV6-8 | TRBD2 | . | CASSRLARHGELFF | TGTGCCAGCAGCAGACTAGCGCGGCACGGGGAGCTGTTTTTT
TRBJ2-1 | TRBV24-1 | TRBD2 | . | CATSDPGGLAGYNEQFF | TGTGCCACCAGTGACCCTGGAGGCCTAGCGGGGTACAATGAGCAGTTCTTC
TRBJ2-2 | TRBV28 | . | . | CASTLHPNTGELFF | TGTGCCAGCACCCTCCATCCGAACACCGGGGAGCTGTTTTTT
TRBJ2-1 | TRBV12-3/TRBV12-4 | . | few | CASSSSTGTDYNEQFF | TGTGCCAGCAGCTCCTCAACCGGGACGGACTACAATGAGCAGTTCTTC
TRBJ2-2 | TRBV7-9 | TRBD2 | few | CASSLFSGKRTGELFF | TGTGCCAGCAGCTTATTTAGCGGGAAACGCACCGGGGAGCTGTTTTTT
TRBJ2-1 | TRBV6-2/TRBV6-3 | . | . | CASSDRAEQFF | TGTGCCAGCAGCGACCGGGCCGAGCAGTTCTTC
TRBJ1-1 | TRBV9 | . | . | CASSVDRDIAEAFF | TGTGCCAGCAGCGTCGATAGGGATATCGCTGAAGCTTTCTTT
TRBJ2-1 | TRBV6-6 | TRBD2 | . | CASSYSFSGSRNEQFF | TGTGCCAGCAGTTACTCTTTTAGCGGGAGTCGAAATGAGCAGTTCTTC
TRBJ2-3 | TRBV19 | TRBD1 | . | CASKPTGVVDTQYF | TGTGCCAGCAAACCGACAGGGGTGGTAGATACGCAGTATTTT
TRBJ2-1 | TRBV6-2/TRBV6-3 | TRBD2 | . | CAGGKAGTYNEQFF | TGTGCCGGGGGTAAAGCGGGGACGTACAATGAGCAGTTCTTC
TRBJ1-1 | TRBV6-5 | . | . | CASRSLRVPSTEAFF | TGTGCCAGCAGGTCCCTCCGGGTCCCTAGCACTGAAGCTTTCTTT
TRBJ1-1 | TRBV12-3/TRBV12-4 | . | . | CASSLSGDTSEAFF | TGTGCCAGCAGTTTATCGGGGGATACCTCTGAAGCTTTCTTT
TRBJ1-5 | TRBV19 | . | . | CASSYQWGDNQPQHF | TGTGCCAGTAGCTACCAGTGGGGGGACAATCAGCCCCAGCATTTT
TRBJ2-7 | TRBV7-2 | TRBD1 | . | CASSLETLGDRGEDEQYF | TGTGCCAGCAGCCTAGAAACTTTGGGGGACAGGGGAGAAGACGAGCAGTACTTC
TRBJ2-1 | TRBV7-9 | TRBD2 | . | CASSPLAGGQFF | TGTGCCAGCAGTCCTCTAGCGGGAGGGCAGTTCTTC
TRBJ2-5 | TRBV10-3 | . | . | CAISEAPDLLRTQYF | TGTGCCATCAGCGAAGCCCCGGACCTTCTCCGGACCCAGTACTTC
TRBJ1-3 | TRBV7-2 | . | . | CASSSDTVRGNTIYF | TGTGCCAGCAGCTCTGACACGGTGAGAGGAAACACCATATATTTT
TRBJ1-1 | TRBV29-1 | . | . | CSVILGVMDTEAFF | TGCAGCGTTATTTTAGGGGTAATGGACACTGAAGCTTTCTTT